A selection of T cell receptor beta chains follows, all from one sample in a study of blood T cell repertoires in COVID-19. This table comes from immunoSEQ multiplex PCR, and its TCRdb copy is limited to in-frame clones, with some not included. The top ten clones hold 2.4% of a sample with 90,000 to 130,000 clones, 80% to 90% of them seen once. The sequenced sample was peripheral blood. These receptors were collected from a human donor in a cohort sampled during active COVID-19. The CDR3 runs from the conserved cysteine through the conserved F or W.

V gene: TRBV4-1
J gene: TRBJ1-1
CDR3 protein: CASSQEVGGLEAFF

V gene: TRBV7-8
J gene: TRBJ2-5
CDR3 protein: CASSLGGLAGAETQYF

V gene: TRBV30
J gene: TRBJ1-1
CDR3 protein: CAWRTGRNTEAFF

V gene: TRBV2
J gene: TRBJ2-7
CDR3 protein: CASSDLAGGPEQYF

V gene: TRBV7-9
J gene: TRBJ1-5
CDR3 protein: CASSTGNQPQHF

V gene: TRBV2
J gene: TRBJ2-7
CDR3 protein: CASSGAVSEQYF

V gene: TRBV4-1
J gene: TRBJ2-2
CDR3 protein: CASSQDAAIVAGELFF

V gene: TRBV4-2
J gene: TRBJ2-7
CDR3 protein: CASSQEAINTYEQYF

V gene: TRBV24-1
J gene: TRBJ2-2
CDR3 protein: CATSVATGRTGELFF

V gene: TRBV13
J gene: TRBJ1-1
CDR3 protein: CASSLRGITEAFF

V gene: TRBV4-2
J gene: TRBJ1-6
CDR3 protein: CASSQDLSGQGNSPLHF

V gene: TRBV12-3/TRBV12-4
J gene: TRBJ2-5
CDR3 protein: CASSPGQGETQYF

V gene: TRBV4-2
J gene: TRBJ1-1
CDR3 protein: CASSQGVGSSLNTEAFF

V gene: TRBV5-1
J gene: TRBJ2-7
CDR3 protein: CASSLDFLRTSTSYEQYF

V gene: TRBV4-2
J gene: TRBJ2-1
CDR3 protein: CASSQDLGSGTYNEQFF

V gene: TRBV4-2
J gene: TRBJ2-5
CDR3 protein: CASSQGSSGGAGETQYF

V gene: TRBV28
J gene: TRBJ1-5
CDR3 protein: CASRIGTPTGQPQHF

V gene: TRBV28
J gene: TRBJ2-2
CDR3 protein: CASRLQGETGELFF

V gene: TRBV7-2
J gene: TRBJ1-5
CDR3 protein: CASSPWTGVGNQPQHF

V gene: TRBV19
J gene: TRBJ1-5
CDR3 protein: CASTIYCMRDRIGCSNQPQHF

V gene: TRBV5-4
J gene: TRBJ1-2
CDR3 protein: CASSLGGYGYTF

V gene: TRBV6-4
J gene: TRBJ2-3
CDR3 protein: CASSVSGGGTDTQYF

V gene: TRBV5-1
J gene: TRBJ2-3
CDR3 protein: CASRLAGALSTDTQYF

V gene: TRBV19
J gene: TRBJ2-1
CDR3 protein: CASSAQPLGSGKYNEQFF

V gene: TRBV27
J gene: TRBJ2-5
CDR3 protein: CASRGLAGGQETQYF

V gene: TRBV4-1
J gene: TRBJ2-7
CDR3 protein: CASSDSGTGSEQYF

V gene: TRBV10-2
J gene: TRBJ2-4
CDR3 protein: CASSERGLQNIQYF

V gene: TRBV28
J gene: TRBJ1-5
CDR3 protein: CASSTRQGSWQPQHF

V gene: TRBV5-1
J gene: TRBJ1-2
CDR3 protein: CASSLGGGYTF

V gene: TRBV7-6
J gene: TRBJ2-1
CDR3 protein: CASSLSGRASHEQFF

V gene: TRBV7-8
J gene: TRBJ2-5
CDR3 protein: CASSLVTSELETQYF

V gene: TRBV6-5
J gene: TRBJ2-3
CDR3 protein: CASRPRLAGSDTQYF

V gene: TRBV7-2
J gene: TRBJ2-1
CDR3 protein: CASSLVGGGSYNEQFF

V gene: TRBV11-1
J gene: TRBJ1-2
CDR3 protein: CASSSTGVNYGYTF

V gene: TRBV7-9
J gene: TRBJ2-1
CDR3 protein: CASSRNEQFF

V gene: TRBV11-2
J gene: TRBJ2-1
CDR3 protein: CASSLVRGLAGYNEQFF

V gene: TRBV10-2
J gene: TRBJ2-1
CDR3 protein: CASSESSGRSEQFF

V gene: TRBV28
J gene: TRBJ2-3
CDR3 protein: CASLRGGGIGDTQYF

V gene: TRBV19
J gene: TRBJ1-2
CDR3 protein: CASRDGGVRYGYTF

V gene: TRBV7-8
J gene: TRBJ2-7
CDR3 protein: CASSLLERSTYEQYF

V gene: TRBV25-1
J gene: TRBJ2-7
CDR3 protein: CASSPTGYEQYF

V gene: TRBV7-6
J gene: TRBJ2-1
CDR3 protein: CASSSEPGSGRARTYNEQFF

V gene: TRBV10-3
J gene: TRBJ1-1
CDR3 protein: CAISESGGLGTEAFF

V gene: TRBV7-2
J gene: TRBJ2-7
CDR3 protein: CASSLLYLEQYF

V gene: TRBV5-6
J gene: TRBJ1-2
CDR3 protein: CASRQKTGAYGYTF

V gene: TRBV15
J gene: TRBJ2-1
CDR3 protein: CATSASGRSYNEQFF